The 32 T cell receptor beta chains in this list originate from one sample, sequenced in a study of T cell repertoires in cytomegalovirus infection. A single record per CDR3 protein comes from TCRdb applying MiXCR to the reads. The sample has almost 500,000 distinct CDR3 sequences; around 10% are singletons. The sequenced material came from PBMCs. The receptor set was obtained from a human donor in good health (CMV status not recorded). Some clones in this sample may be carry-over from other donors' samples.

This clonotype was counted many times. The rearrangement uses TRBV6-6 and TRBJ2-7; TRBD2 matches 12 bases. This CDR3 spans 15 amino acids. Unmatched junction bases numbered 7, after V lost 7 bases and J lost 3 bases. Germline loops: CDR1 MNHNY, CDR2 SVGAGI (reference sequence). CDR3 bases: TGTGCCAGCACCCTACTAGCGGGGGGCTTCTACGAGCAGTACTTC. Translation gives CASTLLAGGFYEQYF.

This chain links TRBV12-3 or TRBV12-4 with TRBJ1-1; TRBD1 might be the D (5 bases). This CDR3 contains 14 residues. Trimming left V 6 bases short and J 5 bases short, with 16 bases between. The CDR3, as DNA: TGTGCCAGCAGCCGGGCCGGAGGGGAGACTGAAGCTTTCTTT. This encodes CASSRAGGETEAFF.

This clonotype was found a few times. The V call is TRBV5-5, the J call TRBJ2-3; no clear D. The CDR3 consists of 15 residues. Trimming removed 0 bases at V and 2 bases at J, with 10 bases between. Germline V lookup: CDR1 SGHKS, CDR2 YYEKEE (reference sequence). CDR3 DNA sequence: TGTGCCAGCAGCTTGGCGGCACCCACCACAGATACGCAGTATTTT. Translated, it gives CASSLAAPTTDTQYF.

This clonotype showed up many times. The CDR3 coding sequence is TGTGCTAGTGGCCTATCCACAGATACGCAGTATTTT. Amino acid sequence: CASGLSTDTQYF. The chain recombines TRBV12-5 with TRBJ2-3; D gene unclear. V was cut by 6 bases and J by 2 bases, with 6 bases left in between. This CDR3 is built from 12 residues. Per germline, CDR1 LGHNT and CDR2 FRNRAP.

Notes on this clonotype: This could be a read error, since a much larger clone is one nucleotide away. The chain employs TRBV28 and TRBJ1-1; D is ambiguous. This CDR3 has 12 amino acids. Germline values: CDR1 MDHEN, CDR2 SYDVKM. Trimming shortened V by 6 bases and J by 1 base, and 6 bases separated the two germline ends. For the CDR3, the DNA is TGTGCCAGCAGACTATCGAACACTGAAGCTTTCTTT. It codes for CASRLSNTEAFF.

In this sample, this clonotype turned up many times. V usage is TRBV6-1 and J usage is TRBJ1-6; possibly TRBD1 for D (5 bases). V lost 11 bases, J lost 7 bases, and 18 bases lay in between. CDR3 length equals 14 residues. Germline V lookup: CDR1 MNHNS, CDR2 SASEGT. The DNA of the CDR3 is TGTGCCTCTAAAGAAGGGGACTGGAATTCACCCCTCCACTTT. It translates to CASKEGDWNSPLHF.

The rearrangement joins TRBV12-3 or TRBV12-4 to TRBJ2-7; D is unresolved. CDR3 size: 15 residues. The germline V and J ends were trimmed by 5 bases and 0 bases, with 14 bases remaining between them. CDR3 coding DNA: TGTGCCAGCAGTCACGATGAACTCAGCTCCTACGAGCAGTACTTC. Protein sequence: CASSHDELSSYEQYF.

The chain has TRBV5-4 and TRBJ2-5; 13 bases match TRBD2. The CDR3 has 17 residues. CDR1 SGHNT and CDR2 YYREEE come from the germline V gene (reference sequence). J gave up 5 bases and V 3 bases, and 10 bases lay outside the gene matches. CDR3 sequence reads: CASSSRTSGSPRETQYF. CDR3 nucleotides: TGTGCCAGCAGCTCCCGGACTAGCGGGAGCCCGCGGGAGACCCAGTACTTC.

This clonotype was seen ten or more times. The rearrangement links TRBV20-1 to TRBJ2-5; 10 positions match TRBD2. Germline CDR1 is DFQATT and CDR2 is SNEGSKA (reference sequence). V dropped 3 bases and J dropped 5; count of bases not matched to a gene: 12. The CDR3 length is 16 residues. In DNA form, the CDR3 reads TGCAGTGCTAGGCGGACTAGCGGACTTACTAGGGAGACCCAGTACTTC. Amino acid sequence: CSARRTSGLTRETQYF.

This clonotype was picked up many times. J is TRBJ1-2 and V is TRBV12-3 or TRBV12-4; a weak D match, TRBD1 (5 bases). The V end was cut by 6 bases, the J end by 1 base, with 9 bases between. This CDR3 has 13 amino acids. In DNA, the CDR3 is TGTGCCAGCAGCCTGACAGTTAACTATGGCTACACCTTC. Encoded protein: CASSLTVNYGYTF.

The chain links TRBV5-1 to TRBJ2-2, with 9 positions matching TRBD1. The V segment lost 3 bases and the J segment 5 bases; nucleotides outside the gene matches: 8. The CDR3 totals 16 residues. The germline V gene encodes CDR1 SGHRS and CDR2 YFSETQ. The CDR3, as DNA: TGCGCCAGCAGCTGGACCGGGACAGGGAATACCGGGGAGCTGTTTTTT. Translation gives CASSWTGTGNTGELFF.

This clonotype has at least ten counts. The chain combines TRBV7-2 with TRBJ2-5, with D maybe TRBD2 (5 bases). This CDR3 is 13 amino acids long. Trimming took 5 bases from V and 5 from J, leaving 12 bases between them. Germline loops: CDR1 SGHTA, CDR2 FQGNSA. The CDR3 loop reads CASSLLTGETQYF. The CDR3 nucleotides read TGTGCCAGCAGCCTCCTGACGGGGGAGACCCAGTACTTC.

This clonotype was detected ten times or more. CDR3 bases: TGTGCCAGCAGCGTAGCGGACAGCTACGAGCAGTACTTC. Protein: CASSVADSYEQYF. The rearrangement uses TRBV9 and TRBJ2-7, with D perhaps matching TRBD1 (6 bases). The V gene's germline CDR1 is SGDLS and CDR2 YYNGEE. V was pared by 0 bases and J by 3 bases, with 7 bases between. The CDR3 is made up of 13 amino acids.

This clonotype has at least ten counts. The chain employs TRBV5-1 and TRBJ1-4, with 7 bases aligning to TRBD1. The CDR3 runs to 14 residues. The germline CDR1 and CDR2 sequences are SGHRS and YFSETQ. The J segment lost 17 bases and the V segment lost 0 bases, leaving 13 bases of the junction unmatched. DNA for the CDR3: TGCGCCAGCAGCTTGGGGGACAGTCCCGGCAGGACCTTTTTT. This sequence encodes CASSLGDSPGRTFF.

The rearrangement joins TRBV18 to TRBJ1-4, with D possibly TRBD1 on 5 matching bases. The CDR3 is made up of 14 amino acids. The germline gives CDR1 KGHSH, CDR2 LQKENI. The V and J ends lost 2 bases and 8 bases respectively, with 12 bases between them. The CDR3 DNA reads TGTGCCAGCTCACCAGGGACGGGAAAGGAAAAACTGTTTTTT. Translating it yields CASSPGTGKEKLFF.

This clonotype has ten or more counts. This chain joins TRBV6-1 and TRBJ1-5; D is possibly TRBD1 (5 bases). Trimming removed 7 bases at V and 2 bases at J, with 15 bases between. Germline V gene sequence: CDR1 MNHNS, CDR2 SASEGT. The CDR3 has 15 amino acids. CDR3 region: CASTSMGVGNQPQHF. The CDR3 DNA sequence: TGTGCCAGCACTTCCATGGGGGTCGGCAATCAGCCCCAGCATTTT.

This chain connects TRBV28 to TRBJ2-5; TRBD1 aligns across 8 bases. The CDR3 is made up of 14 amino acids. V lost 5 bases, J lost 5 bases, and 7 bases stayed unmatched. CDR1 is MDHEN, CDR2 SYDVKM, per germline. The CDR3 region has the DNA TGTGCCAGCAGTCCCAGGGGGCGCGGGGAGACCCAGTACTTC. This encodes CASSPRGRGETQYF.

The rearrangement uses TRBV9 and TRBJ1-4, with 7 bases lining up with TRBD1. CDR3 length equals 15 residues. Looked up from germline, CDR1 is SGDLS and CDR2 is YYNGEE. With 3 bases clipped from V and 12 bases from J, the junction kept 14 bases outside the gene matches. CDR3 region: CASSATGQALGELFF. For the CDR3, the DNA is TGTGCCAGCAGCGCTACCGGACAGGCCCTTGGGGAACTGTTTTTT.

This clonotype appeared many times. The chain uses TRBV12-3 or TRBV12-4 and TRBJ1-1; D is unclear. The CDR3 contains 14 residues. Trimming removed 6 bases from V and 1 base from J, with 12 bases in between. The CDR3 nucleotides are TGTGCCAGCAGCCAACCGGAAGGGAACACTGAAGCTTTCTTT. Translation gives CASSQPEGNTEAFF.

In its sample, this clonotype was seen many times. The chain joins TRBV5-1 to TRBJ2-3; 12 nucleotides match TRBD1. The CDR3 contains 17 residues. V gave up 4 bases and J gave up 5 bases; unmatched junction bases: 11. Per germline, CDR1 SGHRS and CDR2 YFSETQ. The DNA of the CDR3 is TGCGCCAGCAGCAAGTTGACGGGACAGGGGGCGGGAGATACGCAGTATTTT. Protein sequence: CASSKLTGQGAGDTQYF. The full variable domain, in which reference TRBV5-1 and TRBJ2-3 provide the parts outside the CDR3, is KAGVTQTPRYLIKTRGQQVTLSCSPISGHRSVSWYQQTPGQGLQFLFEYFSETQRNKGNFPGRFSGRQFSNSRSEMNVSTLELGDSALYLCASSKLTGQGAGDTQYFGPGTRLTVL.

The table lists this clonotype with many counts. This rearrangement joins TRBV20-1 to TRBJ1-1, with D unclear. Germline V CDR1 and CDR2: DFQATT, SNEGSKA (reference sequence). This CDR3 is built from 12 residues. V was pared by 3 bases and J by 4 bases, with 9 bases between. DNA of the CDR3: TGCAGTGCTAGTGAAGTGGGCACTGAAGCTTTCTTT. It codes for CSASEVGTEAFF.

This clonotype came up a few times. This sequence joins TRBV29-1 and TRBJ2-2; TRBD1 matches at 7 bases. J gave up 4 bases and V 6 bases, and 2 bases lay outside the gene matches. The CDR3 has 12 amino acids. CDR1 is SQVTM and CDR2 is ANQGSEA in the germline V gene. CDR3 nucleotides: TGCAGCGTGGGACAGCTCACCGGGGAGCTGTTTTTT. Translation: CSVGQLTGELFF.

This clonotype came up a few times. This chain links TRBV14 with TRBJ1-2; no definite D call. From germline, CDR1 is SGHDN and CDR2 FVKESK. CDR3 length: 15 amino acids. The germline V and J ends were trimmed by 4 bases and 3 bases, with 15 bases remaining between them. CDR3 DNA: TGTGCCAGCAGCCCAACCATAATCGGTTACTATGGCTACACCTTC. As protein: CASSPTIIGYYGYTF.

This clonotype was counted at least ten times. The V and J genes are TRBV11-1 and TRBJ2-2, with a weak D call TRBD2 (5 bases). The CDR3 is 16 residues long. Germline V gene data show CDR1 as SGHAT and CDR2 as FQDESV (reference sequence). V was clipped by 5 bases and J by 0 bases, with 13 bases between them. In DNA, the CDR3 is TGTGCCAGCAGCCCCCGAGGAGGCTCGAACACCGGGGAGCTGTTTTTT. Its protein is CASSPRGGSNTGELFF.

This clonotype occurred many times. V is TRBV12-5 and J is TRBJ2-7, with 8 nucleotides matching TRBD1. Germline loops: CDR1 LGHNT, CDR2 FRNRAP. Trimming removed 5 bases from V and 1 base from J; junction bases left unmatched: 7. This CDR3 contains 15 residues. The CDR3, as DNA: TGTGCTAGTGGTACGGGACAGGAAAAGTCCTACGAGCAGTACTTC. It codes for CASGTGQEKSYEQYF.

This clonotype was detected many times. CDR3 in amino acids: CASSYGGSANTEAFF. The CDR3 DNA reads as TGTGCCAGCAGTTACGGGGGAAGTGCGAACACTGAAGCTTTCTTT. The rearrangement joins TRBV28 to TRBJ1-1; TRBD1 might be the D (5 bases). CDR3 size: 15 residues. From germline, CDR1 is MDHEN and CDR2 SYDVKM. The V and J ends lost 4 bases and 1 base respectively, with 13 bases between them.

This chain connects TRBV28 to TRBJ2-3; the match to TRBD2 covers 11 bases. This CDR3 is 14 amino acids long. Germline-derived CDR1 and CDR2 are MDHEN and SYDVKM. The V segment lost 7 bases and the J segment 4 bases; nucleotides outside the gene matches: 4. The CDR3 DNA follows: TGTGCCAGCACCCATAGCGGGAGGGCAGATACGCAGTATTTT. This encodes CASTHSGRADTQYF.

The V and J genes are TRBV2 and TRBJ2-1, with D unresolved. The CDR3 is made up of 12 amino acids. Deletions cut 3 bases from V and 6 bases from J, with 6 bases between. Germline V lookup: CDR1 SNHLY, CDR2 FYNNEI. CDR3: CASSEESNEQFF. CDR3 coding DNA: TGTGCCAGCAGTGAGGAGAGCAATGAGCAGTTCTTC. Complete variable domain (other parts from reference TRBV2 and TRBJ2-1): EPEVTQTPSHQVTQMGQEVILRCVPISNHLYFYWYRQILGQKVEFLVSFYNNEISEKSEIFDDQFSVERPDGSNFTLKIRSTKLEDSAMYFCASSEESNEQFFGPGTRLTVL.

The rearrangement links TRBV29-1 to TRBJ1-4; no definite D call. V was cut by 6 bases and J by 4 bases, with 12 bases left in between. CDR1 and CDR2 (germline): SQVTM, ANQGSEA. This CDR3 has 13 residues. CDR3 bases: TGCAGCGTCGAGAAAGGTGGTAATGAAAAACTGTTTTTT. Residues: CSVEKGGNEKLFF.

This clonotype was observed at least ten times. The V and J genes are TRBV7-9 and TRBJ1-2; perhaps TRBD1 as D (6 bases). The CDR3 is 13 residues long. Trimming removed 11 bases from V and 4 bases from J, with 17 bases in between. Germline V gene sequence: CDR1 SEHNR, CDR2 FQNEAQ (reference sequence). The CDR3 DNA follows: TGTGCCCTCCCTACTGGGGGGCCCTATGGCTACACCTTC. It is translated as CALPTGGPYGYTF.

This clonotype was seen many times. The rearrangement joins TRBV7-3 to TRBJ2-1; 7 positions match TRBD1. Germline CDR1 SGHTA, CDR2 FQGTGA. This CDR3 is 13 amino acids long. The V segment lost 4 bases and the J segment 8 bases; nucleotides outside the gene matches: 5. The CDR3: CASSSDRMDEQFF. DNA for the CDR3: TGTGCCAGCAGCTCGGACAGGATGGATGAGCAGTTCTTC.

This clonotype was found many times. The chain couples TRBV11-2 to TRBJ2-3; possibly TRBD1 or TRBD2 for D (5 bases each). The CDR3 is 15 residues long. The V end lost 5 bases, the J end lost 0 bases, and 12 bases lay between the germline ends. The germline V gene has CDR1 SGHAT and CDR2 FQNNGV. CDR3 region: CASSPQRGSTDTQYF. DNA for the CDR3: TGTGCCAGCAGCCCCCAGAGGGGAAGCACAGATACGCAGTATTTT.